What follows is one T cell receptor (beta chain) and its context. Selection for sequencing was limited to patients who had shown CD8+CD57+ cell expansion by flow cytometry. Genomic DNA acted as the template from which TCR beta VDJ combination and CDR3 sequence profiling were carried out. TCRdb itself ran the reads through MiXCR, one entry per CDR3 protein. In the table there are 450,000 to 600,000 distinct CDR3 sequences, about a third of which are singletons. This CDR3 comprises 13 residues. CDR1 SQVTM and CDR2 ANQGSEA come from the germline V gene. V lost 7 bases, J lost 9 bases, and 8 bases stayed unmatched. The data derive from a study of CD8+CD57+ T cells in acquired aplastic anemia.

V is TRBV29-1 and J is TRBJ1-6; TRBD1 aligns across 8 bases. The TCR originated in a human donor with aplastic anemia. Sequenced material: sorted CD4+, CD8+, or CD8+CD57+ T cells (not recorded which) from PBMCs. In DNA, the CDR3 is TGCAGCGCGGGACAGGATGTTCGTTCACCCCTCCACTTT. Protein sequence: CSAGQDVRSPLHF.